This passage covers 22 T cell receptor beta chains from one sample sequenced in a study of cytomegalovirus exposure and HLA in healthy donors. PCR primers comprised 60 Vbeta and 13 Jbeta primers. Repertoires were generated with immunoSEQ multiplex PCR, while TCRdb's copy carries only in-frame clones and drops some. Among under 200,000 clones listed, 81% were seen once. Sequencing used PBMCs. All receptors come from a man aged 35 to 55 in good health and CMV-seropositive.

The CDR3 nucleotides read TGTGCCAGCAGCTTAACAAGCGGGAGGGAGCAGTTCTTC. Residues: CASSLTSGREQFF. This chain joins TRBV7-8 and TRBJ2-1, with 9 bases identical to TRBD2. V lost 2 bases to trimming and J lost 10 bases; unmatched junction nucleotides: 3. The germline CDR1 and CDR2 sequences are SGHVS and FQNEAQ. There are 13 residues in the CDR3.

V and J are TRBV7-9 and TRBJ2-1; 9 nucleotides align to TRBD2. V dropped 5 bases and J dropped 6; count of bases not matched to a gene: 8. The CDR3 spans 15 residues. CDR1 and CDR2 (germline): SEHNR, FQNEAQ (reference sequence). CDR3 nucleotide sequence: TGTGCCAGCAGCCCAAGACTAGCGGTAGCCAATGAGCAGTTCTTC. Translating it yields CASSPRLAVANEQFF.

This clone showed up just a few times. CDR3 nucleotide sequence: TGTGCCACCAGCATTAGCCCCCAAGGGGTCTACAATGAGCAGTTCTTC. This codes for CATSISPQGVYNEQFF. The chain uses TRBV15 and TRBJ2-1, with D possibly TRBD1 on 5 matching bases. Germline V lookup: CDR1 LNHNV, CDR2 YYDKDF (reference sequence). The CDR3 runs to 16 residues. V dropped 4 bases and J dropped 3 bases, with 16 bases sitting between them.

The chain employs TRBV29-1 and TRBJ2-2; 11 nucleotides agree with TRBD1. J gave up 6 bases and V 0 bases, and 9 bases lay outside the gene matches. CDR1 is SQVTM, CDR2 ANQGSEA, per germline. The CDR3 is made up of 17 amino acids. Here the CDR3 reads CSVEDGGQGGVPGELFF. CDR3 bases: TGCAGCGTTGAAGATGGGGGACAGGGGGGAGTTCCCGGGGAGCTGTTTTTT.

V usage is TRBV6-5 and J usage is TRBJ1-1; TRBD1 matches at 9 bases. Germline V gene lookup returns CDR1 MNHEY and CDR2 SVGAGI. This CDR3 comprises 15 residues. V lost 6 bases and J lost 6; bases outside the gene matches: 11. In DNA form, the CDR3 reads TGTGCCAGCAGGCAACTACAACAGGGGGCCGCTGAAGCTTTCTTT. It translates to CASRQLQQGAAEAFF.

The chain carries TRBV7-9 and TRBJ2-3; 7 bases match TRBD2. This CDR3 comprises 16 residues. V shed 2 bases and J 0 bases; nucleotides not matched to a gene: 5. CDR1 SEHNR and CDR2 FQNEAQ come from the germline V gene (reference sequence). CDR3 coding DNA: TGTGCCAGCAGCTTACATCGCGGGGGTAGCACAGATACGCAGTATTTT. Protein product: CASSLHRGGSTDTQYF. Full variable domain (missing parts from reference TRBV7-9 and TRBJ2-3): DTGVSQNPRHKITKRGQNVTFRCDPISEHNRLYWYRQTLGQGPEFLTYFQNEAQLEKSRLLSDRFSAERPKGSFSTLEIQRTEQGDSAMYLCASSLHRGGSTDTQYFGPGTRLTVL.

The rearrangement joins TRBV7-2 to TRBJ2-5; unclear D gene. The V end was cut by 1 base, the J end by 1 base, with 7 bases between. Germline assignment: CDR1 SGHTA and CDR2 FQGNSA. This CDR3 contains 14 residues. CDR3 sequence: CASSLGLAQETQYF. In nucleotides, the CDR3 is TGTGCCAGCAGCTTAGGTTTAGCCCAAGAGACCCAGTACTTC.

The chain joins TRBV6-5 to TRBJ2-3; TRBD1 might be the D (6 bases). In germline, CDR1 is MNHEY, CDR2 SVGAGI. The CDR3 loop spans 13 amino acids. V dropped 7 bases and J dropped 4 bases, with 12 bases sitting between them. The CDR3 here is CASTPRGADTQYF. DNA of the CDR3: TGTGCCAGCACTCCCAGGGGCGCAGATACGCAGTATTTT.

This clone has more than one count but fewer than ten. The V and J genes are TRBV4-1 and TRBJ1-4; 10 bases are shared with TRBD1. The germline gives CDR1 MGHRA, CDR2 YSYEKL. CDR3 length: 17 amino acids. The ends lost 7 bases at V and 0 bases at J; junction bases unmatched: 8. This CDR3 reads CASTPPGQGTTNEKLFF. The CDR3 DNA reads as TGCGCCAGCACCCCACCGGGACAGGGGACAACTAATGAAAAACTGTTTTTT.

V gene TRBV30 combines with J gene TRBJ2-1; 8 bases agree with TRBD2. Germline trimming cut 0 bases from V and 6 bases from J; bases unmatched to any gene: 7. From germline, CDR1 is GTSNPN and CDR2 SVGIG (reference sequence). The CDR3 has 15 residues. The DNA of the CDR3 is TGTGCCTGGAGTGTTACCGGGGGGGCCTCCAATGAGCAGTTCTTC. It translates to CAWSVTGGASNEQFF.

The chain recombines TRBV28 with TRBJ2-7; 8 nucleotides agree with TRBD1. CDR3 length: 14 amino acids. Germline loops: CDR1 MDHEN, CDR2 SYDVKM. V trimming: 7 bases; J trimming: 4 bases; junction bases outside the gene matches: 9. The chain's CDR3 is CASTSGQVSYEQYF. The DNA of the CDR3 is TGTGCCAGCACCTCGGGACAGGTTTCTTACGAGCAGTACTTC.

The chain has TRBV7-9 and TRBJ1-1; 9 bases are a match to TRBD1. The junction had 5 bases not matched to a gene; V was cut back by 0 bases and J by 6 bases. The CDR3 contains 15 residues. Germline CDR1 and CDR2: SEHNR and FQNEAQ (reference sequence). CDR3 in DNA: TGTGCCAGCAGCTTAGCAGGGACAGGGAGGGCTGAAGCTTTCTTT. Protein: CASSLAGTGRAEAFF.

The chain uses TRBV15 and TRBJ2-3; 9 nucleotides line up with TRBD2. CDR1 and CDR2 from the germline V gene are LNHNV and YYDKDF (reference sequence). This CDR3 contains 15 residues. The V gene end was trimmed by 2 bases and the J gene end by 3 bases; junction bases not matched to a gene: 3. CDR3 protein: CATSRSSGITDTQYF. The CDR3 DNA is TGTGCCACCAGCAGATCTAGCGGGATAACAGATACGCAGTATTTT. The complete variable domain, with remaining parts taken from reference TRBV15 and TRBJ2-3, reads DAMVIQNPRYQVTQFGKPVTLSCSQTLNHNVMYWYQQKSSQAPKLLFHYYDKDFNNEADTPDNFQSRRPNTSFCFLDIRSPGLGDTAMYLCATSRSSGITDTQYFGPGTRLTVL.

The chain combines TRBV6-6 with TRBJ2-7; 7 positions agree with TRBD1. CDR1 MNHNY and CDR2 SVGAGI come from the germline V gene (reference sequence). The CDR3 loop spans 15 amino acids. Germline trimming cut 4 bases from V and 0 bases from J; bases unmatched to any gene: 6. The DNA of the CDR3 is TGTGCCAGCAGTTCCACCGACAGGGTCTCCTACGAGCAGTACTTC. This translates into CASSSTDRVSYEQYF.

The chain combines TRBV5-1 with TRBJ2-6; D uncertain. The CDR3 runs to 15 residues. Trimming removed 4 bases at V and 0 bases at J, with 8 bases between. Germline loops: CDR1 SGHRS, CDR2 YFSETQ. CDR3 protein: CASSGQSSGANVLTF. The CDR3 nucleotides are TGCGCCAGCAGCGGGCAGTCCTCTGGGGCCAACGTCCTGACTTTC. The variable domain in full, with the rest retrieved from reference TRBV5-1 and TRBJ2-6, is KAGVTQTPRYLIKTRGQQVTLSCSPISGHRSVSWYQQTPGQGLQFLFEYFSETQRNKGNFPGRFSGRQFSNSRSEMNVSTLELGDSALYLCASSGQSSGANVLTFGAGSRLTVL.

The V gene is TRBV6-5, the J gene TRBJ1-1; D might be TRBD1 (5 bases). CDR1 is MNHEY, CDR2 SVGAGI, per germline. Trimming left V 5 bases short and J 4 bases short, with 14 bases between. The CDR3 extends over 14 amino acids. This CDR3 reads CASSEVGGGTEAFF. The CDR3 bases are TGTGCCAGCAGTGAAGTTGGGGGAGGCACTGAAGCTTTCTTT.

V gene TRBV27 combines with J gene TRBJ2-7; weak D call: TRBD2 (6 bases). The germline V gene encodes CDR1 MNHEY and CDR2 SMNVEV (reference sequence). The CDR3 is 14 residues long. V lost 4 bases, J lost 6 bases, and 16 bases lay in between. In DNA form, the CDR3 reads TGTGCCAGCAGTTCCCCCGGGACTCCTCTCGAGCAGTACTTC. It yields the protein CASSSPGTPLEQYF.

CDR3 amino acids: CAISPRGQETQYF. CDR3 DNA sequence: TGTGCCATCAGCCCCAGGGGGCAGGAGACCCAGTACTTC. The V gene is TRBV10-3, the J gene TRBJ2-5, with 8 bases lining up with TRBD1. V shed 6 bases and J 5 bases; nucleotides not matched to a gene: 5. This CDR3 contains 13 residues. CDR1 ENHRY and CDR2 SYGVKD come from the germline V gene.

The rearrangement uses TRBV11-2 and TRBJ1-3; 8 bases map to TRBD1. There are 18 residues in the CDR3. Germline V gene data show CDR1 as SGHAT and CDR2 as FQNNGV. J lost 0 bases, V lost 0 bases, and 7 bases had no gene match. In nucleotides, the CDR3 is TGTGCCAGCAGCTTAGATCCGTTTGGACAGGGCTCTGGAAACACCATATATTTT. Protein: CASSLDPFGQGSGNTIYF.

The CDR3 here is CASSNLGGLREAFF. CDR3 nucleotide sequence: TGCGCCAGCAGCAACCTGGGGGGATTAAGAGAAGCTTTCTTT. The chain has TRBV4-1 and TRBJ1-1, with a tentative D call TRBD1 (5 bases). The length of the CDR3 is 14 residues. V was shortened by 5 bases and J by 8 bases, with 18 bases between the two germline ends. Germline CDR1 and CDR2: MGHRA and YSYEKL.

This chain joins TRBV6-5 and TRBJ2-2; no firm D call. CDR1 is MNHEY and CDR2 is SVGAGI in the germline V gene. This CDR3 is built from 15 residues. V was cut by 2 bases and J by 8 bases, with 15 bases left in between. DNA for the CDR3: TGTGCCAGCAGTTACCAGATGATGTACGAAGGGGAGCTGTTTTTT. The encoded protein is CASSYQMMYEGELFF.

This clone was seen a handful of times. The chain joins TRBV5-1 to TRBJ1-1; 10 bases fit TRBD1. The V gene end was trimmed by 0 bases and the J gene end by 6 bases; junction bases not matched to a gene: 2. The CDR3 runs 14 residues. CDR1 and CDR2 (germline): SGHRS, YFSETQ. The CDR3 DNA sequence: TGCGCCAGCAGCTTGGGACAGGGGGCCGCTGAAGCTTTCTTT. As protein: CASSLGQGAAEAFF.